Detailed here is one TCR beta chain. Its matching antigen is unknown. This CDR3 has 13 residues. Germline CDR1 LGHNA, CDR2 YNFKEQ. Trimming stripped 4 bases from V and 6 bases from J, with 10 bases between. This sample was included in a study of T-cell memory formation after mild COVID-19. 5'RACE primed at constant segments yielded TCR alpha and TCR beta cDNA libraries bearing sample barcodes and UMIs. TCRdb re-called the 5' RACE reads with MiXCR, one entry per CDR3 protein. The sample shows 250,000 to 400,000 distinct CDR3 sequences, 13% to 15% of them seen only once. Notes on the study in general: Shrinking CD4+ clones were chiefly CM and EM; CD8+ ones were chiefly EMRA.

Sequencing used PBMCs or a T cell subset sorted from them (not recorded which). The gene calls are TRBV4-2 and TRBJ2-1; D gene uncertain. The receptor was isolated from a man between 18 and 35 years old who had mild COVID-19 (a few samples of this study predate the infection). Cell type and time point are not known. CDR3 DNA sequence: TGTGCCAGCAGCCCTTGGACGGTCAATGAGCAGTTCTTC. It encodes CASSPWTVNEQFF.